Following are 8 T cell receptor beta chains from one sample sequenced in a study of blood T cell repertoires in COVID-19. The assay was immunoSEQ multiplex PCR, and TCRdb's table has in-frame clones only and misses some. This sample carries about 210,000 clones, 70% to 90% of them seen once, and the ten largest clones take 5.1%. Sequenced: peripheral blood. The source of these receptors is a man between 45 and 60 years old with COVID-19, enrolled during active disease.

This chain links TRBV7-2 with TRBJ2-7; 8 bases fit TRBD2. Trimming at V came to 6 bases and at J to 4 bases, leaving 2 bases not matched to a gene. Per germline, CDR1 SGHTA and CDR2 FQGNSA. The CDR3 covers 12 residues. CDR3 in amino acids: CASRTSEYEQYF. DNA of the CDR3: TGTGCCAGCAGGACTAGCGAGTACGAGCAGTACTTC.

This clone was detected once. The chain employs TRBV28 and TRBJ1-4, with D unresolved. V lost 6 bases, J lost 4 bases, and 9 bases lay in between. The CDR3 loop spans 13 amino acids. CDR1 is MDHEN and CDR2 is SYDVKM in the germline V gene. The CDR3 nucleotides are TGTGCCAGCAGCGGACTGAGTAATGAAAAACTGTTTTTT. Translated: CASSGLSNEKLFF.

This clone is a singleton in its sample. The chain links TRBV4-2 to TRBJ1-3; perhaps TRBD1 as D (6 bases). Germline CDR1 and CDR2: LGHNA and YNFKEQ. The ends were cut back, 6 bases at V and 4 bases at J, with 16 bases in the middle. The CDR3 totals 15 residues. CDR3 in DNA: TGTGCCAGCAGTCCCCGGGGGGCTCAGGGAAACACCATATATTTT. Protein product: CASSPRGAQGNTIYF.

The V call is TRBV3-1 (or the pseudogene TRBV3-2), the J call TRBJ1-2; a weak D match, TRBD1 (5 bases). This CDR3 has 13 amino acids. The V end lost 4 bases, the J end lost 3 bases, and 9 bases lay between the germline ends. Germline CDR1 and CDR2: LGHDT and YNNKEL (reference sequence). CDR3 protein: CASSPDIYYGYTF. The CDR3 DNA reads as TGTGCCAGCAGCCCGGACATCTACTATGGCTACACCTTC.

CDR3 sequence: CASSLVAWNEQFF. Here the CDR3 DNA reads TGTGCCAGCAGCTTAGTTGCGTGGAATGAGCAGTTCTTC. The chain is built from TRBV7-6 and TRBJ2-1; D is undetermined. The ends were cut back, 1 base at V and 7 bases at J, with 8 bases in the middle. The CDR3 runs 13 residues. CDR1 is SGHVS and CDR2 is FNYEAQ in the germline V gene.

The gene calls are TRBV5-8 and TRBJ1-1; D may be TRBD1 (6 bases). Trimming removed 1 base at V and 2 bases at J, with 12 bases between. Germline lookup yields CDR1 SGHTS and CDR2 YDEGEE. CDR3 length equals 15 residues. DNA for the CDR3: TGTGCCAGCAGCTTGTGGACAGACATTAACACTGAAGCTTTCTTT. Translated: CASSLWTDINTEAFF.

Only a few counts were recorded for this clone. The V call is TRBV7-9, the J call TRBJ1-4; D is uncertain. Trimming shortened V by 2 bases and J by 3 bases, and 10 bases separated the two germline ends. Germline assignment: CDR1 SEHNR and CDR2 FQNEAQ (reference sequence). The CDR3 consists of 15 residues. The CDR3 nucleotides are TGTGCCAGCAGCTTAATGGGCCGTCCTAATGAAAAACTGTTTTTT. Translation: CASSLMGRPNEKLFF.

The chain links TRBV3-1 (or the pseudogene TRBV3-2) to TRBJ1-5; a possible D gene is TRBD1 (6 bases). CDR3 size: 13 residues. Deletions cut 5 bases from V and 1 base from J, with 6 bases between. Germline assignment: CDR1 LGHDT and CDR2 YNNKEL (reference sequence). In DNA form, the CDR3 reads TGTGCCAGCAGCGGGACAAGCAATCAGCCCCAGCATTTT. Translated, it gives CASSGTSNQPQHF.